What follows are 28 T cell receptor beta chains derived from one specimen sequenced in a study of T-cell reconstitution after alpha-beta-depleted transplantation in children. Preparation of the TCRbeta library was carried out with unique molecular identifiers. A single record per CDR3 protein comes from TCRdb applying MiXCR to the PCR reads. Found here are 800,000 to 1,000,000 distinct CDR3 sequences, about 29% of them singletons; the top ten hold under 30%. This sample comprised PBMCs, mostly from graft donor cells, obtained 360 days after TCRalphabeta/CD19-depleted stem cell transplant. The receptors shown here come from a boy under three years old who had a stem cell transplant for SCID, so the T cells may come from the graft donor.

This clonotype was detected ten times or more. This chain uses TRBV7-2 with TRBJ2-1, with no clear D. CDR1 SGHTA and CDR2 FQGNSA come from the germline V gene. Trimming removed 4 bases from V and 10 bases from J, with 17 bases in between. The CDR3 loop spans 14 amino acids. The CDR3 sequence: CASSSDINFEEQFF. The CDR3, as DNA: TGTGCCAGCAGCTCCGATATTAATTTCGAGGAGCAGTTCTTC.

The rearrangement joins TRBV5-1 to TRBJ2-5; 8 nucleotides agree with TRBD2. The V gene end was trimmed by 0 bases and the J gene end by 4 bases; junction bases not matched to a gene: 2. The CDR3 spans 14 residues. Looked up from germline, CDR1 is SGHRS and CDR2 is YFSETQ. The CDR3: CASSLDGRGETQYF. As DNA, the CDR3 is TGCGCCAGCAGCTTGGACGGGAGGGGAGAGACCCAGTACTTC.

There are a few counts of this clonotype. V usage is TRBV20-1 and J usage is TRBJ2-5, with D unclear. Trimming pared 6 bases from V and 0 bases from J, leaving 5 bases between. CDR3 length: 11 amino acids. The V gene's germline CDR1 is DFQATT and CDR2 SNEGSKA (reference sequence). The CDR3 DNA sequence: TGCAGTGCCCAGGACCAAGAGACCCAGTACTTC. Translated: CSAQDQETQYF.

In this sample, this clonotype turned up a few times. The CDR3 here is CSARDLGALNTEAFF. For the CDR3, the DNA is TGCAGTGCTAGAGATCTGGGGGCATTGAACACTGAAGCTTTCTTT. The J gene is TRBJ1-1, the V gene TRBV20-1; tentative D call: TRBD1 (6 bases). V was pared by 0 bases and J by 0 bases, with 11 bases between. Germline CDR1 reads DFQATT; CDR2 reads SNEGSKA (reference sequence). CDR3 length equals 15 residues.

This clonotype was seen a handful of times. The V and J genes are TRBV6-6 and TRBJ1-2; 7 nucleotides line up with TRBD1. The V and J ends lost 6 bases and 10 bases, in that order; junction bases with no gene match: 5. The germline V gene encodes CDR1 MNHNY and CDR2 SVGAGI (reference sequence). CDR3 length: 11 residues. The CDR3 DNA reads TGTGCCAGCAGGGGGACAGTAAACTACACCTTC. This encodes CASRGTVNYTF.

This clonotype was recorded a few times. The chain has TRBV12-3 or TRBV12-4 and TRBJ2-1; 7 bases agree with TRBD1. This CDR3 spans 15 amino acids. Trimming removed 2 bases from V and 4 bases from J; junction bases left unmatched: 5. The DNA of the CDR3 is TGTGCCAGCAGTTTACAGGGACAGTGGTACAATGAGCAGTTCTTC. Its translation is CASSLQGQWYNEQFF.

The sample holds a few counts of this clonotype. The J gene is TRBJ1-1, the V gene TRBV5-1; no clear D gene. This CDR3 is built from 15 residues. CDR1 is SGHRS and CDR2 is YFSETQ in the germline V gene. Trimming left V 4 bases short and J 3 bases short, with 16 bases between. Written as DNA, the CDR3 is TGCGCCAGCAGCGGGATCCCAGGAGGGTACACTGAAGCTTTCTTT. As protein: CASSGIPGGYTEAFF.

This chain links TRBV12-3 or TRBV12-4 with TRBJ2-3; D uncertain. The CDR3 is made up of 15 amino acids. Deletions cut 6 bases from V and 0 bases from J, with 13 bases between. CDR3 DNA: TGTGCCAGCAGAATTTACCGAACTAGCACAGATACGCAGTATTTT. It is translated as CASRIYRTSTDTQYF.

The chain has TRBV20-1 and TRBJ2-7; unclear D gene. V shed 5 bases and J shed 3 bases, with 14 bases lying between them. CDR1 is DFQATT and CDR2 is SNEGSKA in the germline V gene (reference sequence). The CDR3 is 13 residues long. The CDR3 coding sequence is TGCAGTGCTTCCAGGTCACCCGGCTACGAGCAGTACTTC. This sequence encodes CSASRSPGYEQYF.

The chain carries TRBV3-1 and TRBJ2-1; D is perhaps TRBD2 (5 bases). V lost 0 bases, J lost 4 bases, and 10 bases lay in between. This CDR3 contains 15 residues. Germline loops: CDR1 LGHDT, CDR2 YNNKEL (reference sequence). The CDR3 nucleotides are TGTGCCAGCAGCCAAGATAGAGGACTGTACAATGAGCAGTTCTTC. Its translation: CASSQDRGLYNEQFF.

The genes are TRBV6-7 and TRBJ1-5, with D uncertain. TRBV6-7 has ORF status, its function being uncertain. With 2 bases removed from V and 2 bases from J, the gap between germline ends came to 7 bases. This CDR3 has 14 amino acids. This chain's CDR3 is CASSYPQGNQPQHF. Here the CDR3 DNA reads TGTGCCAGCAGTTACCCCCAGGGCAATCAGCCCCAGCATTTT.

This chain connects TRBV20-1 to TRBJ1-3; D unresolved. The ends were cut back, 3 bases at V and 0 bases at J, with 9 bases in the middle. The CDR3 spans 14 residues. Germline V gene lookup returns CDR1 DFQATT and CDR2 SNEGSKA (reference sequence). CDR3 DNA: TGCAGTGCTAGTGACAAGAGCTCTGGAAACACCATATATTTT. It translates to CSASDKSSGNTIYF.

The chain combines TRBV15 with TRBJ2-7; perhaps D is TRBD1 or TRBD2 (5 bases each). The length of the CDR3 is 15 residues. Trimming stripped 5 bases from V and 0 bases from J, with 14 bases between. Germline V gene data show CDR1 as LNHNV and CDR2 as YYDKDF (reference sequence). This CDR3 reads CATSAGDGSSYEQYF. CDR3 coding DNA: TGTGCCACCAGCGCCGGGGACGGCAGCTCCTACGAGCAGTACTTC.

The genes are TRBV19 and TRBJ2-7; 10 nucleotides agree with TRBD1. Germline V CDR1 and CDR2: LNHDA, SQIVND (reference sequence). This CDR3 contains 14 residues. V shed 6 bases, J shed 2 bases, and the junction held 4 bases outside the gene matches. The chain's CDR3 is CASRDRGATYEQYF. The DNA of the CDR3 is TGTGCCAGTAGGGACAGGGGGGCAACCTACGAGCAGTACTTC.

The V and J genes are TRBV20-1 and TRBJ1-5; D is perhaps TRBD1 (6 bases). V was pared by 6 bases and J by 7 bases, with 22 bases between. The CDR3 extends over 15 amino acids. Looked up from germline, CDR1 is DFQATT and CDR2 is SNEGSKA (reference sequence). The CDR3: CSASGEDRYGQPQHF. In DNA form, the CDR3 reads TGCAGTGCCTCGGGAGAAGACAGGTACGGGCAGCCCCAGCATTTT.

This clonotype was seen a few times. The chain couples TRBV29-1 to TRBJ1-1; the D is unclear. The V end lost 4 bases, the J end lost 8 bases, and 11 bases lay between the germline ends. The germline V gene encodes CDR1 SQVTM and CDR2 ANQGSEA. The CDR3 has 11 amino acids. The CDR3 is CSVVRRPEAFF. The CDR3, as DNA: TGCAGCGTTGTACGCCGTCCGGAAGCTTTCTTT. Full variable domain (outside the CDR3, taken from reference TRBV29-1 and TRBJ1-1): SAVISQKPSRDICQRGTSLTIQCQVDSQVTMMFWYRQQPGQSLTLIATANQGSEATYESGFVIDKFPISRPNLTFSTLTVSNMSPEDSSIYLCSVVRRPEAFFGQGTRLTVV.

This chain joins TRBV7-2 and TRBJ2-7; 11 bases align to TRBD2. Trimming cost V 0 bases and J 3 bases; bases outside gene matches: 7. CDR1 is SGHTA and CDR2 is FQGNSA in the germline V gene. CDR3 length: 17 residues. The CDR3 nucleotides read TGTGCCAGCAGCTTAGCGTTACTAGCGGGGGTTCACTACGAGCAGTACTTC. The encoded protein is CASSLALLAGVHYEQYF.

In this sample, this clonotype turned up many times. In DNA, the CDR3 is TGCAGCGTTGAAGGGACCTGGCAAGAGACCCAGTACTTC. It encodes CSVEGTWQETQYF. The chain has TRBV29-1 and TRBJ2-5, with unresolved D. The germline CDR1 and CDR2 sequences are SQVTM and ANQGSEA. Trimming stripped 1 base from V and 2 bases from J, with 8 bases between. This CDR3 spans 13 amino acids.

J is TRBJ1-3 and V is TRBV6-6, with no clear D. From germline, CDR1 is MNHNY and CDR2 SVGAGI (reference sequence). The V end lost 2 bases, the J end lost 7 bases, and 6 bases lay between the germline ends. The CDR3 is made up of 12 amino acids. The CDR3 reads CASSYDGNTIYF. CDR3 in DNA: TGTGCCAGCAGTTACGATGGGAACACCATATATTTT.

The genes are TRBV5-6 and TRBJ2-1; TRBD1 aligns across 11 bases. Germline V lookup: CDR1 SGHDT, CDR2 YYEEEE. The CDR3 has 15 residues. With V trimmed by 4 bases and J by 6 bases, 6 bases remained unmatched. The chain's CDR3 is CASSRLGTGGNEQFF. CDR3 nucleotide sequence: TGTGCCAGCAGCCGACTTGGGACAGGGGGCAATGAGCAGTTCTTC.

This sequence joins TRBV3-1 and TRBJ2-1; D assignment may be TRBD1 or TRBD2 (5 bases each). V was pared by 1 base and J by 4 bases, with 14 bases between. The CDR3 consists of 16 residues. The germline gives CDR1 LGHDT, CDR2 YNNKEL (reference sequence). CDR3 sequence (DNA): TGTGCCAGCAGCCAAGGGACCAGAGGGGTTTACAATGAGCAGTTCTTC. It yields the protein CASSQGTRGVYNEQFF.

The V call is TRBV6-5, the J call TRBJ2-3; TRBD1 aligns across 7 bases. Germline loops: CDR1 MNHEY, CDR2 SVGAGI. V trimming: 4 bases; J trimming: 0 bases; junction bases outside the gene matches: 10. This CDR3 is built from 17 residues. CDR3 bases: TGTGCCAGCAGTTGCCTGAGGGGGCCTTCTAGCACAGATACGCAGTATTTT. Amino acids: CASSCLRGPSSTDTQYF.

This clonotype was detected a few times. The chain is built from TRBV2 and TRBJ2-5, with D perhaps matching TRBD2 (5 bases). V lost 9 bases to trimming and J lost 1 base, with 9 bases between them. The V gene's germline CDR1 is SNHLY and CDR2 FYNNEI. The CDR3 consists of 12 residues. CDR3: CARGGPQETQYF. The CDR3 DNA follows: TGTGCCAGGGGCGGGCCCCAAGAGACCCAGTACTTC.

This clonotype has just one count. The chain links TRBV5-1 to TRBJ2-3; tentatively, D is TRBD2 (6 bases). The germline V and J ends were trimmed by 4 bases and 3 bases, with 24 bases remaining between them. The CDR3 length is 18 residues. Per germline, CDR1 SGHRS and CDR2 YFSETQ. In nucleotides, the CDR3 is TGCGCCAGCAGCCTTGGGGCGGGGTCACAGAAAGGTACAGATACGCAGTATTTT. It codes for CASSLGAGSQKGTDTQYF.

This clonotype was detected ten times or more. The rearrangement joins TRBV12-3 or TRBV12-4 to TRBJ2-1; D possibly corresponds to TRBD1 (6 bases). V lost 8 bases and J lost 9, with 14 bases in between. This CDR3 is built from 12 residues. CDR3 residues: CASGTLFGEQFF. The CDR3, as DNA: TGTGCCAGCGGGACACTCTTCGGTGAGCAGTTCTTC.

This clonotype was recorded at least ten times. The chain employs TRBV27 and TRBJ1-5; D call uncertain. The germline V and J ends were trimmed by 3 bases and 7 bases, with 13 bases remaining between them. In germline, CDR1 is MNHEY, CDR2 SMNVEV (reference sequence). CDR3 length equals 14 residues. CDR3: CASSLYRGNQPQHF. DNA for the CDR3: TGTGCCAGCAGTTTGTATCGGGGAAACCAGCCCCAGCATTTT.

This chain uses TRBV12-3 or TRBV12-4 with TRBJ2-3; 7 bases line up with TRBD1. The CDR3 is made up of 13 amino acids. Trimming removed 3 bases from V and 6 bases from J; junction bases left unmatched: 3. The CDR3 nucleotides read TGTGCCAGCAGTTTTGGACAGGCGGATACGCAGTATTTT. Translating gives CASSFGQADTQYF.

This chain links TRBV5-5 with TRBJ2-5; possible D gene TRBD2, 6 bases. This CDR3 region has 15 residues. V lost 4 bases to trimming and J lost 1 base, with 14 bases between them. Germline CDR1 and CDR2: SGHKS and YYEKEE (reference sequence). CDR3 amino acids: CASSKPGRSQETQYF. DNA for the CDR3: TGTGCCAGCAGCAAACCTGGGAGGTCCCAAGAGACCCAGTACTTC.